This T cell receptor (beta chain) is from a study of breast tumors, draining lymph nodes, adjacent tissues. The V and J ends lost 6 bases and 2 bases respectively, with 12 bases between them. The CDR3 sequence is 14 residues long. The germline V gene encodes CDR1 SNHLY and CDR2 FYNNEI. One entry per CDR3 protein, called by TCRdb with MiXCR from the multiplex PCR reads. This sample yields about 13,000 distinct CDR3 sequences, of which 40% to 55% are seen a single time; 40% to 50% belongs to the top ten. V gene TRBV2 combines with J gene TRBJ2-3; no clear D. The sequenced sample consisted of tumor-adjacent breast tissue. The source is a female donor with breast cancer. Some clones in this sample may be carry-over from other donors' samples. The CDR3 here is CASRYGSYTDTQYF. CDR3 DNA sequence: TGTGCCAGCAGGTACGGCTCTTACACAGATACGCAGTATTTT.